This T cell receptor (beta chain) was retrieved from a study of control samples from healthy donors and cancer patients. The protocol was immunoSEQ multiplex PCR, while the TCRdb copy is restricted to in-frame clones and leaves out a portion. The data show around 150,000 clones, roughly 94% seen once. Germline-derived CDR1 and CDR2 are ENHRY and SYGVKD. Unmatched junction bases numbered 7, after V lost 2 bases and J lost 2 bases. The CDR3 loop spans 16 amino acids. The source is a man in his sixties with colorectal cancer. The V gene is TRBV10-3, the J gene TRBJ2-5; 8 bases match TRBD1. Source material: PBMCs. The CDR3 DNA reads as TGTGCCATCAGTGAGGGGGCAGGGGGCGTACAAGAGACCCAGTACTTC. This sequence encodes CAISEGAGGVQETQYF.